The 16 T cell receptor beta chains presented below share a single source sample, sequenced in a study of cytomegalovirus exposure and HLA in healthy donors. PCR was performed using 60 Vbeta and 13 Jbeta primers. The protocol was immunoSEQ multiplex PCR, while the TCRdb copy is restricted to in-frame clones and leaves out a portion. The sample carries under 200,000 clones, about 84% recorded once. Sequencing used PBMCs. The receptors come from a woman aged 25-40 years in good health and CMV-seropositive.

This clone appeared a single time. The J gene is TRBJ1-5, the V gene TRBV27; 7 nucleotides line up with TRBD1. From germline, CDR1 is MNHEY and CDR2 SMNVEV (reference sequence). V shed 5 bases, J shed 3 bases, and the junction held 10 bases outside the gene matches. This CDR3 spans 16 amino acids. The CDR3 DNA is TGTGCCAGCAGTCCTATAGACAGGGCCCCCAATCAGCCCCAGCATTTT. Its protein is CASSPIDRAPNQPQHF.

The chain is built from TRBV11-2 and TRBJ2-1; the match to TRBD2 covers 9 bases. The CDR3 contains 15 residues. Per the germline V gene, CDR1 is SGHAT and CDR2 is FQNNGV. V shed 3 bases, J shed 6 bases, and the junction held 6 bases outside the gene matches. The CDR3 protein is CASSFVAGALNEQFF. DNA for the CDR3: TGTGCCAGCAGCTTCGTAGCGGGGGCCCTCAATGAGCAGTTCTTC.

This rearrangement joins TRBV7-9 to TRBJ1-1, with 8 nucleotides matching TRBD1. With V trimmed by 2 bases and J by 5 bases, 4 bases remained unmatched. The CDR3 spans 14 residues. Germline V lookup: CDR1 SEHNR, CDR2 FQNEAQ (reference sequence). CDR3 region: CASSLLDRATEAFF. Here the CDR3 DNA reads TGTGCCAGCAGCTTACTGGACAGGGCAACTGAAGCTTTCTTT.

The genes are TRBV2 and TRBJ1-1; TRBD1 might be the D (5 bases). V was cut by 6 bases and J by 8 bases, with 22 bases left in between. Germline V gene sequence: CDR1 SNHLY, CDR2 FYNNEI. The CDR3 covers 15 residues. The CDR3 loop reads CASSAPGLHLQEAFF. The CDR3 DNA follows: TGTGCCAGCAGCGCACCGGGACTCCATCTACAAGAAGCTTTCTTT.

V usage is TRBV30 and J usage is TRBJ1-5; D might be TRBD1 (6 bases). V lost 0 bases and J lost 7, with 10 bases in between. CDR3 length: 13 amino acids. The germline V gene has CDR1 GTSNPN and CDR2 SVGIG (reference sequence). CDR3 in amino acids: CAWSVPGVQPQHF. The CDR3, as DNA: TGTGCCTGGAGTGTCCCAGGGGTGCAGCCCCAGCATTTT.

V and J are TRBV27 and TRBJ2-6; TRBD2 aligns across 8 bases. The CDR3 has 17 amino acids. The germline V gene encodes CDR1 MNHEY and CDR2 SMNVEV (reference sequence). The junction had 4 bases not matched to a gene; V was cut back by 3 bases and J by 0 bases. The DNA for the CDR3 is TGTGCCAGCAGTTTCGGCGGGGGGAGCTCTGGGGCCAACGTCCTGACTTTC. Its protein product is CASSFGGGSSGANVLTF.

The gene calls are TRBV27 and TRBJ1-1, with 12 positions matching TRBD1. This CDR3 is built from 18 residues. Germline V lookup: CDR1 MNHEY, CDR2 SMNVEV (reference sequence). The J segment lost 4 bases and the V segment lost 0 bases, leaving 9 bases of the junction unmatched. CDR3 bases: TGTGCCAGCAGTTTATCGATAGGGGACAGGGGGCTAAGCACTGAAGCTTTCTTT. This codes for CASSLSIGDRGLSTEAFF.

J is TRBJ1-6 and V is TRBV6-6; D is perhaps TRBD1 (6 bases). Germline V gene sequence: CDR1 MNHNY, CDR2 SVGAGI (reference sequence). The CDR3 totals 12 residues. V dropped 7 bases and J dropped 10 bases, with 11 bases sitting between them. The CDR3 bases are TGTGCCAGCACACCGGGGGGCTCACCCCTCCACTTT. Amino acids: CASTPGGSPLHF.

The chain links TRBV6-5 to TRBJ1-6; D is perhaps TRBD1 (6 bases). V shed 6 bases and J shed 10 bases, with 13 bases lying between them. Germline assignment: CDR1 MNHEY and CDR2 SVGAGI. This CDR3 has 13 amino acids. The CDR3 DNA is TGTGCCAGCAGGCAGGGGTTAAGGTCACCCCTCCACTTT. It translates to CASRQGLRSPLHF.

This sequence joins TRBV9 and TRBJ2-5; 10 bases fit TRBD1. In germline, CDR1 is SGDLS, CDR2 YYNGEE. The V gene end was trimmed by 5 bases and the J gene end by 3 bases; junction bases not matched to a gene: 1. The CDR3 totals 13 residues. In nucleotides, the CDR3 is TGTGCCAGCAGAGGGACAGGGGAAGAGACCCAGTACTTC. Protein sequence: CASRGTGEETQYF.

This chain connects TRBV2 to TRBJ2-3, with TRBD1 as a possible D gene (6 bases). The V gene's germline CDR1 is SNHLY and CDR2 FYNNEI. Trimming pared 5 bases from V and 0 bases from J, leaving 12 bases between. CDR3 length: 15 amino acids. The DNA for the CDR3 is TGTGCCAGCAGTACAGGACAGATTAGCACAGATACGCAGTATTTT. It encodes CASSTGQISTDTQYF.

The chain couples TRBV7-8 to TRBJ1-1, with TRBD1 matching 7 bases. This CDR3 is 18 amino acids long. Germline V gene sequence: CDR1 SGHVS, CDR2 FQNEAQ. The V segment lost 3 bases and the J segment 0 bases; nucleotides outside the gene matches: 13. This CDR3 reads CASSFAGRGRDMNTEAFF. The CDR3 DNA follows: TGTGCCAGCAGCTTCGCCGGAAGGGGGCGGGACATGAACACTGAAGCTTTCTTT.

The chain has TRBV2 and TRBJ1-1, with D hard to call. Germline-derived CDR1 and CDR2 are SNHLY and FYNNEI. Trimming removed 6 bases from V and 3 bases from J, with 14 bases in between. The CDR3 is 14 residues long. The CDR3 loop reads CASSPSGWDTEAFF. The CDR3 DNA reads as TGTGCCAGCAGCCCAAGCGGGTGGGACACTGAAGCTTTCTTT. The whole variable domain, filled in from reference TRBV2 and TRBJ1-1, reads EPEVTQTPSHQVTQMGQEVILRCVPISNHLYFYWYRQILGQKVEFLVSFYNNEISEKSEIFDDQFSVERPDGSNFTLKIRSTKLEDSAMYFCASSPSGWDTEAFFGQGTRLTVV.

The V gene is TRBV7-2, the J gene TRBJ2-3; TRBD2 matches at 7 bases. The V gene's germline CDR1 is SGHTA and CDR2 FQGNSA. J was trimmed by 2 bases and V by 4 bases; bases with no gene match: 6. The CDR3 length is 15 residues. DNA for the CDR3: TGTGCCAGCAGCTCCATCCGGGACTACACAGATACGCAGTATTTT. Translation gives CASSSIRDYTDTQYF. The full variable domain, with the rest looked up from reference TRBV7-2 and TRBJ2-3, is GAGVSQSPSNKVTEKGKDVELRCDPISGHTALYWYRQSLGQGLEFLIYFQGNSAPDKSGLPSDRFSAERTGGSVSTLTIQRTQQEDSAVYLCASSSIRDYTDTQYFGPGTRLTVL.

The CDR3 region has the DNA TGTGCCAGCAGCTTAGCTACAGGGCTTATCTACAATGAGCAGTTCTTC. Translation: CASSLATGLIYNEQFF. The chain is built from TRBV7-2 and TRBJ2-1; possibly TRBD1 for D (6 bases). V was clipped by 0 bases and J by 3 bases, with 12 bases between them. CDR1 and CDR2 from the germline V gene are SGHTA and FQGNSA. CDR3 size: 16 residues.

The rearrangement joins TRBV29-1 to TRBJ1-1; 8 nucleotides line up with TRBD1. Germline CDR1 reads SQVTM; CDR2 reads ANQGSEA. Trimming at V came to 2 bases and at J to 4 bases, leaving 0 bases not matched to a gene. The CDR3 runs to 12 residues. As DNA, the CDR3 is TGCAGCGTTGAAACAGGGGGCACTGAAGCTTTCTTT. Translated, it gives CSVETGGTEAFF.